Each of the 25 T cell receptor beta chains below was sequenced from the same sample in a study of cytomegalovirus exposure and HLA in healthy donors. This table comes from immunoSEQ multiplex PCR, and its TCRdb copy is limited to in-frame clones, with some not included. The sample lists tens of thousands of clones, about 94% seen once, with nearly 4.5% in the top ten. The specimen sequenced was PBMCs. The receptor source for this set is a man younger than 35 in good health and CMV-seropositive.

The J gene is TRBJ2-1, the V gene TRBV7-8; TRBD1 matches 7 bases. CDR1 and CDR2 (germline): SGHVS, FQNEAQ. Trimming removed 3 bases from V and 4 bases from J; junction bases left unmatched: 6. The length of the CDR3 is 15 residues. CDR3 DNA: TGTGCCAGCAGCTTCAGACAGGGAACATACAATGAGCAGTTCTTC. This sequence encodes CASSFRQGTYNEQFF.

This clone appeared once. The CDR3 spells CASSPTSVDTGELFF. For the CDR3, the DNA is TGTGCCAGCAGCCCTACTAGTGTCGACACCGGGGAGCTGTTTTTT. This chain joins TRBV7-3 and TRBJ2-2, with D perhaps matching TRBD2 (5 bases). Germline V gene data show CDR1 as SGHTA and CDR2 as FQGTGA. CDR3 length equals 15 residues. V shed 5 bases and J shed 3 bases, with 13 bases lying between them.

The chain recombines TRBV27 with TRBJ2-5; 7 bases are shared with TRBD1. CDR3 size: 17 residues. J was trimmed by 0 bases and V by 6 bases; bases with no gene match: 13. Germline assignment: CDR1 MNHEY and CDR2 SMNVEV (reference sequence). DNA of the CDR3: TGTGCCAGCAGGCCAACTGGACAGGTTCTGGACCAAGAGACCCAGTACTTC. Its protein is CASRPTGQVLDQETQYF.

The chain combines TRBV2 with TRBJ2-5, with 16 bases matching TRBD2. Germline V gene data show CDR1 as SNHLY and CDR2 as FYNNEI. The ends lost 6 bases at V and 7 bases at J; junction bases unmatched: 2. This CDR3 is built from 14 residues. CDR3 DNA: TGTGCCAGCAGAGGGACTAGCGGGAGGGGGACCCAGTACTTC. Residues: CASRGTSGRGTQYF.

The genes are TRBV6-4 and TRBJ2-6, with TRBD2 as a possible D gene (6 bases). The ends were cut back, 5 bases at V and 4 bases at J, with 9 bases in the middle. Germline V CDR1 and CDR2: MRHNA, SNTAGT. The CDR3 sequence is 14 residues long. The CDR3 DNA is TGTGCCAGCAGTCCCGGAGGGGGGGCCAACGTCCTGACTTTC. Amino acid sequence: CASSPGGGANVLTF.

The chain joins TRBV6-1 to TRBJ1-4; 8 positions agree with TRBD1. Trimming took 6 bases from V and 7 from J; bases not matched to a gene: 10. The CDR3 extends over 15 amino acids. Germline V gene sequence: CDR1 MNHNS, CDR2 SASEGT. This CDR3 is CASRGDRGEVEKLFF. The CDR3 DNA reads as TGTGCCAGCAGGGGCGACAGGGGTGAAGTTGAAAAACTGTTTTTT.

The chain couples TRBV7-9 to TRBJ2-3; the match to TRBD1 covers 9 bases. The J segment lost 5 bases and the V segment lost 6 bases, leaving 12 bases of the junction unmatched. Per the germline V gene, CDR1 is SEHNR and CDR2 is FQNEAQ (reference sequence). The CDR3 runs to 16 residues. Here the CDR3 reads CASRNGGTGTGDTQYF. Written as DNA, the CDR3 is TGTGCCAGCAGGAACGGCGGGACAGGGACGGGAGATACGCAGTATTTT.

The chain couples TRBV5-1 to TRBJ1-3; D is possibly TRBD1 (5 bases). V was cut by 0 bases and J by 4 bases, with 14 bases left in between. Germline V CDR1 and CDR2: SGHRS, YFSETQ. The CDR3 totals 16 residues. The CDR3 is CASSLEGTPRGNTIYF. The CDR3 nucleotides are TGCGCCAGCAGCTTGGAAGGGACTCCCAGGGGAAACACCATATATTTT. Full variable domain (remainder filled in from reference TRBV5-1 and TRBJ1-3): KAGVTQTPRYLIKTRGQQVTLSCSPISGHRSVSWYQQTPGQGLQFLFEYFSETQRNKGNFPGRFSGRQFSNSRSEMNVSTLELGDSALYLCASSLEGTPRGNTIYFGEGSWLTVV.

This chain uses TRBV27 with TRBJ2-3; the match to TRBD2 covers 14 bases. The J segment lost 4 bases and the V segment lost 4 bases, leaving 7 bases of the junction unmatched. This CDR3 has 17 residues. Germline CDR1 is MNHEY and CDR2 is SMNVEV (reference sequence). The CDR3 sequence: CASSSPGLAGVADTQYF. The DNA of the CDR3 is TGTGCCAGCAGTTCACCGGGACTAGCGGGAGTTGCAGATACGCAGTATTTT.

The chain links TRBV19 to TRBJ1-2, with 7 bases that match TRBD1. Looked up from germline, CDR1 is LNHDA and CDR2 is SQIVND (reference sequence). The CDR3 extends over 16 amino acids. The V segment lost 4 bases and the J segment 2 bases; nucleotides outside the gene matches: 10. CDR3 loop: CASSTSSGQVNYGYTF. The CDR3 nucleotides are TGTGCCAGTAGTACCTCCTCAGGACAGGTCAACTATGGCTACACCTTC.

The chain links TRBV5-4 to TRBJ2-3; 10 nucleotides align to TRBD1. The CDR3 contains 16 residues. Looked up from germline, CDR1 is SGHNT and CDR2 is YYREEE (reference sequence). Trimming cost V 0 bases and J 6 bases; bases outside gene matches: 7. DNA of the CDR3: TGTGCCAGCAGCTTGGCGCAGGGGACAGGGGCGGATACGCAGTATTTT. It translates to CASSLAQGTGADTQYF.

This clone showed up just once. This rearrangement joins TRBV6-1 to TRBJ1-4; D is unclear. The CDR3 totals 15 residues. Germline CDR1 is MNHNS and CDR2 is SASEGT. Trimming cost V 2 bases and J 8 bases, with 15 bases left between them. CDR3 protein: CASSESVGGLEKLFF. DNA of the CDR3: TGTGCCAGCAGTGAAAGTGTGGGTGGGCTAGAAAAACTGTTTTTT.

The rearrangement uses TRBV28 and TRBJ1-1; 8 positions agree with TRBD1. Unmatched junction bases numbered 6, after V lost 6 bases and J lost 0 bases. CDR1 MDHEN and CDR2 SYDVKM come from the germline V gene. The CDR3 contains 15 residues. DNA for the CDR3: TGTGCCAGCAGAAGGACAGGGCGCATGAACACTGAAGCTTTCTTT. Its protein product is CASRRTGRMNTEAFF.

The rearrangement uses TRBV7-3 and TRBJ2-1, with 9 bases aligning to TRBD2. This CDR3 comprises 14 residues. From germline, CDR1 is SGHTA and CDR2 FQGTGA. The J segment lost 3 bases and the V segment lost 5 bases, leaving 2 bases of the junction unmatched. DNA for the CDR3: TGTGCCAGCAGCCTACTAGCGGGCTACAATGAGCAGTTCTTC. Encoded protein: CASSLLAGYNEQFF. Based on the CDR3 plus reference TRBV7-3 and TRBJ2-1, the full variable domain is GAGVSQTPSNKVTEKGKYVELRCDPISGHTALYWYRQSLGQGPEFLIYFQGTGAADDSGLPNDRFFAVRPEGSVSTLKIQRTERGDSAVYLCASSLLAGYNEQFFGPGTRLTVL.

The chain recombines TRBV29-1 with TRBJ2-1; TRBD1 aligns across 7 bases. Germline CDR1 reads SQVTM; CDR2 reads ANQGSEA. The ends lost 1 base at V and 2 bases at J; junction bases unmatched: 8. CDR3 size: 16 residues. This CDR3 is CSVEGTGRFAYNEQFF. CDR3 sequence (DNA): TGCAGCGTTGAAGGGACAGGTCGTTTTGCCTACAATGAGCAGTTCTTC.

CDR3 protein: CASNPGDRVNQPQHF. The CDR3 DNA reads TGTGCCAGCAACCCGGGGGACAGGGTTAACCAGCCCCAGCATTTT. The chain couples TRBV28 to TRBJ1-5, with 9 bases lining up with TRBD1. The CDR3 totals 15 residues. The trim removed 7 bases at V and 7 bases at J, leaving 11 bases unmatched. Germline V lookup: CDR1 MDHEN, CDR2 SYDVKM.

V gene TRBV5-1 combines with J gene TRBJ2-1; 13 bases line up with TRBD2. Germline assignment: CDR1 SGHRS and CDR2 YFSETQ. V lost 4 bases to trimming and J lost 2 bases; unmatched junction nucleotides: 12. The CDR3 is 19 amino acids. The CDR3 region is CASSGSGLAGSHPYNEQFF. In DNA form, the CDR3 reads TGCGCCAGCAGCGGGTCGGGACTAGCGGGATCACACCCCTACAATGAGCAGTTCTTC.

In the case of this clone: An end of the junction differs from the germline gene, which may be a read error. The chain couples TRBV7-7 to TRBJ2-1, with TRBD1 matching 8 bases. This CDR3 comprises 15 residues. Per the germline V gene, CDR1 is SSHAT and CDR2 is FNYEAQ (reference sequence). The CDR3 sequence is CASSQGAQGMGEQFF. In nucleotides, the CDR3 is TGTGCTAGCAGCCAGGGGGCTCAGGGCATGGGCGAGCAGTTCTTC. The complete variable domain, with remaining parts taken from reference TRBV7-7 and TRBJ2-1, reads GAGVSQSPRYKVTKRGQDVTLRCDPISSHATLYWYQQALGQGPEFLTYFNYEAQPDKSGLPSDRFSAERPEGSISTLTIQRTEQRDSAMYRCASSQGAQGMGEQFFGPGTRLTVL.

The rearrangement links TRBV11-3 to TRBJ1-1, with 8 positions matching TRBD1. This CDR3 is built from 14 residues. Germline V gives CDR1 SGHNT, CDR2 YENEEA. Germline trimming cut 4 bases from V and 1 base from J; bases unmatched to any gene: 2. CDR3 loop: CASSWGTGNTEAFF. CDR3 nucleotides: TGTGCCAGCAGCTGGGGGACAGGGAACACTGAAGCTTTCTTT.

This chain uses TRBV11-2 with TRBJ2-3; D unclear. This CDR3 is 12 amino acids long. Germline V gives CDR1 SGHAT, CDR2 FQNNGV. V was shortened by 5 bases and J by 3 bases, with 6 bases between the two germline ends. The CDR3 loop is CASSLTTDTQYF. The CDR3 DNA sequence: TGTGCCAGCAGCCTTACAACAGATACGCAGTATTTT.

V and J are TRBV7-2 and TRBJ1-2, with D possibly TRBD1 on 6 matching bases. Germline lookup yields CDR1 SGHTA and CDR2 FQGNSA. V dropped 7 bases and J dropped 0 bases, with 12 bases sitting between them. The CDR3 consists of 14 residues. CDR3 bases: TGTGCCAGCAACCTTAGGGGGACTAACTATGGCTACACCTTC. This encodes CASNLRGTNYGYTF.

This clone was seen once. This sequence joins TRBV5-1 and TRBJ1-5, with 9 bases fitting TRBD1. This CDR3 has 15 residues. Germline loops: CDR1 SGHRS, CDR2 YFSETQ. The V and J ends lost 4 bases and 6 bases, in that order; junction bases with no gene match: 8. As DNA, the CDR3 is TGCGCCAGCAGCCTCGGGACAGGGTTAGGTCAGCCCCAGCATTTT. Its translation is CASSLGTGLGQPQHF.

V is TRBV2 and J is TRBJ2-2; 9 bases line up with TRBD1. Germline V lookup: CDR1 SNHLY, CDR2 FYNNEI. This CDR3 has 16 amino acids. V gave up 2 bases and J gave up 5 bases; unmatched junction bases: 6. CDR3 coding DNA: TGTGCCAGCAGTGAATTAGGGACAGGGCGAACCGGGGAGCTGTTTTTT. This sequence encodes CASSELGTGRTGELFF.

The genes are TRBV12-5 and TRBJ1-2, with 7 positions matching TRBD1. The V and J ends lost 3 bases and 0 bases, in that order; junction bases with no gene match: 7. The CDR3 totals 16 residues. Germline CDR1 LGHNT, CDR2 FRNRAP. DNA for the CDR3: TGTGCTAGTGGTTTAGGGGGACAGCGATCTAACTATGGCTACACCTTC. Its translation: CASGLGGQRSNYGYTF.

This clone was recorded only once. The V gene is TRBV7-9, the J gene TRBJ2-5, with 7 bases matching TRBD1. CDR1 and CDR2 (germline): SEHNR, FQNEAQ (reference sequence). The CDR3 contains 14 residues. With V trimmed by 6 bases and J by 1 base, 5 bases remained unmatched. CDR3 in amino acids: CASRPGQIQETQYF. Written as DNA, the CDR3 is TGTGCCAGCAGGCCGGGACAGATCCAAGAGACCCAGTACTTC.